This TCR beta chain is drawn from a study of Ad26.COV2.S vaccination and SARS-CoV-2 variants. Across the study: In the study, Ad26.COV2.S was injected intramuscularly once, or twice 56 days apart.

TCRdb keeps only in-frame clones here, not all; method: immunoSEQ multiplex PCR. The sample consists of around 300,000 clones, roughly nine tenths of them appearing once. In the case of this clone: Antigen unknown.

Findings of the study overall: Following vaccination, spike-specific CD8+ and CD4+ T cell responses reportedly exhibited substantial breadth. Compared with placebo recipients, vaccine recipients had higher spike-specific TCR breadth.

Treatment meaning: over 15 received Ad26.COV2.S at low or high dose, single or two shots; 5 received placebo; per-sample allocation not given. It was on day 63 after the first vaccine or placebo injection that samples were taken. Wuhan-strain SARS-CoV-2 spike was expressed by the Ad26 vector that made up the vaccine. The CDR3 contains 16 residues. Germline lookup yields CDR1 LGHDT and CDR2 YNNKEL (reference sequence). The V segment lost 1 base and the J segment 6 bases; nucleotides outside the gene matches: 7. The gene calls are TRBV3-1 (or the pseudogene TRBV3-2) and TRBJ2-2; 8 bases align to TRBD2. The sample in question was peripheral blood, obtained in a trial of Ad26.COV2.S vaccine versus placebo. This TCR came from a person between 18 and 65 years old who received the Ad26.COV2.S COVID-19 vaccine or a placebo. CDR3 region: CASSQGFGGASGELFF. The CDR3 DNA follows: TGTGCCAGCAGCCAAGGCTTCGGGGGGGCCTCCGGGGAGCTGTTTTTT.